This TCR beta chain was sequenced in a study of blood T cell repertoires in COVID-19. As for the study in general: Donors in the United States, Italy and Spain gave samples during acute or convalescent COVID-19. From T cells, B-cell-depleted T cells, or PBMCs came the material, which was cDNA or gDNA.

The V end lost 0 bases, the J end lost 7 bases, and 8 bases lay between the germline ends. There are 13 residues in the CDR3. Germline lookup yields CDR1 SGHRS and CDR2 YFSETQ. Comment on this clone: Other nucleotide sequences from this sample produce the same CDR3.

Profiled with immunoSEQ multiplex PCR; TCRdb holds only in-frame clones, not every one. The table shows under 200,000 clones, with approximately 90% occurring only once. Material: peripheral blood. The chain recombines TRBV5-1 with TRBJ1-5, with D unclear. This receptor was taken from a middle-aged man with active or convalescent COVID-19. CDR3 amino acids: CASSLEGGQPQHF. Written as DNA, the CDR3 is TGCGCCAGCAGCTTGGAAGGCGGACAGCCCCAGCATTTT.